Following are 10 T cell receptor beta chains from one sample sequenced in a study of T cell responses to AZD1222 COVID-19 vaccine. Clones were read by immunoSEQ multiplex PCR, and TCRdb kept only the in-frame ones, dropping some. The sample has roughly 67,000 clones, almost 90% seen once. The starting material was peripheral blood, obtained on day 0 of AZD1222 vaccination. These receptors were obtained from an adult in good health.

This clone appeared a single time. The V call is TRBV3-1 (or the pseudogene TRBV3-2), the J call TRBJ2-2; D ambiguous. V lost 2 bases and J lost 3, with 10 bases in between. The CDR3 covers 15 residues. Germline CDR1 is LGHDT and CDR2 is YNNKEL (reference sequence). The CDR3: CASSQHGAYTGELFF. In DNA form, the CDR3 reads TGTGCCAGCAGCCAACACGGAGCGTACACCGGGGAGCTGTTTTTT.

The genes are TRBV6-5 and TRBJ1-2; 8 bases align to TRBD1. This CDR3 spans 14 amino acids. Germline V gene lookup returns CDR1 MNHEY and CDR2 SVGAGI. V trimming: 6 bases; J trimming: 6 bases; junction bases outside the gene matches: 9. The CDR3 sequence is CASRGTGVRDGYTF. CDR3 coding DNA: TGTGCCAGCAGAGGGACAGGCGTCAGAGATGGCTACACCTTC.

The V and J genes are TRBV5-6 and TRBJ1-2; D gene uncertain. The CDR3 totals 12 residues. The V gene lost 2 bases and the J gene lost 1 base, with 3 bases spanning the gap. CDR1 SGHDT and CDR2 YYEEEE come from the germline V gene. DNA of the CDR3: TGTGCCAGCAGCTTAAGTAACTATGGCTACACCTTC. Its protein is CASSLSNYGYTF.

The CDR3 nucleotides are TGTGCCAGCAGCCGGGGACAGGGCGGCAATCAGCCCCAGCATTTT. Its translation is CASSRGQGGNQPQHF. The chain uses TRBV7-6 and TRBJ1-5, with 9 bases matching TRBD1. Germline CDR1 SGHVS, CDR2 FNYEAQ. The CDR3 covers 15 residues. V shed 5 bases and J 2 bases; nucleotides not matched to a gene: 4.

This chain links TRBV28 with TRBJ2-7; 9 bases line up with TRBD2. The CDR3 runs to 14 residues. Germline CDR1 is MDHEN and CDR2 is SYDVKM. J gave up 7 bases and V 3 bases, and 7 bases lay outside the gene matches. CDR3 amino acids: CASSFGGRAQEQYF. The CDR3 nucleotides are TGTGCCAGCAGTTTCGGCGGGAGGGCTCAAGAGCAGTACTTC.

The rearrangement uses TRBV27 and TRBJ1-1, with a possible D match to TRBD1 (5 bases). The CDR3 covers 14 residues. Germline V gene lookup returns CDR1 MNHEY and CDR2 SMNVEV (reference sequence). The V and J ends lost 3 bases and 0 bases respectively, with 8 bases between them. The DNA of the CDR3 is TGTGCCAGCAGTTTGGGGACGGTGAACACTGAAGCTTTCTTT. It is translated as CASSLGTVNTEAFF.

The chain joins TRBV7-9 to TRBJ2-1, with D unclear. V was trimmed by 10 bases and J by 8 bases, leaving 9 bases between them. Germline CDR1 SEHNR, CDR2 FQNEAQ (reference sequence). The CDR3 has 10 residues. The CDR3 DNA is TGTGCCACCACCCTCTATGAGCAGTTCTTC. Its protein product is CATTLYEQFF.

The chain carries TRBV6-5 and TRBJ1-4, with D perhaps TRBD1 (6 bases). The CDR3 is 14 amino acids. V was trimmed by 8 bases and J by 7 bases, leaving 17 bases between them. Germline V gene lookup returns CDR1 MNHEY and CDR2 SVGAGI. This CDR3 reads CASGQGGEFEKLFF. CDR3 sequence (DNA): TGTGCCAGCGGCCAAGGGGGGGAGTTTGAAAAACTGTTTTTT.

The chain recombines TRBV19 with TRBJ1-4; no definite D call. Trimming shortened V by 3 bases and J by 4 bases, and 18 bases separated the two germline ends. The germline V gene encodes CDR1 LNHDA and CDR2 SQIVND (reference sequence). This CDR3 spans 17 amino acids. The CDR3 sequence: CASSIVLSGVFNEKLFF. Here the CDR3 DNA reads TGTGCCAGTAGTATCGTACTTAGCGGAGTTTTTAATGAAAAACTGTTTTTT.

This chain links TRBV1 with TRBJ1-5; TRBD1, as called in the table, went unchecked against the DNA. TRBV1 is reported as a pseudogene. The CDR3 runs to 15 residues. The CDR3 DNA follows: TGCACCAGCAGCGCCGACAGGGCCTGTAATCAGCCCCAGCATTTT. It encodes CTSSADRACNQPQHF.